What follows are 30 T cell receptor beta chains derived from one specimen sequenced in a study of graft-versus-host responses after intestinal transplantation. The data were produced by immunoSEQ multiplex PCR, yet TCRdb's version contains in-frame clones alone and is incomplete. The sample lists over 950 clones, around 80% occurring once. This specimen was PBMCs, taken 7 days after intestinal transplantation. These TCRs come from a human patient who received an intestinal transplant, so some T cells may come from the graft donor.

This chain uses TRBV2 with TRBJ2-7, with 9 bases identical to TRBD2. In germline, CDR1 is SNHLY, CDR2 FYNNEI. The CDR3 contains 15 residues. After removal of 6 bases from V and 4 bases from J, the junction contained 10 bases not matched to a gene. The CDR3 DNA is TGTGCCAGCAGGCAGACTAGCGGCCCCCTTTACGAGCAGTACTTC. Amino acid sequence: CASRQTSGPLYEQYF.

J is TRBJ1-5 and V is TRBV28; D ambiguous. This CDR3 contains 13 residues. The V end was cut by 6 bases, the J end by 1 base, with 7 bases between. Germline CDR1 and CDR2: MDHEN and SYDVKM. The CDR3 sequence is CASSTGSNQPQHF. Here the CDR3 DNA reads TGTGCCAGCAGCACCGGGAGCAATCAGCCCCAGCATTTT.

This chain's CDR3 is CASSQISRGNNNEQFF. The CDR3 DNA is TGCGCCAGCAGCCAAATTTCGCGGGGAAACAACAATGAGCAGTTCTTC. The V gene is TRBV4-1, the J gene TRBJ2-1; D possibly corresponds to TRBD2 (6 bases). Trimming took 2 bases from V and 5 from J, leaving 16 bases between them. Germline V lookup: CDR1 MGHRA, CDR2 YSYEKL. This CDR3 has 16 residues.

The chain recombines TRBV4-2 with TRBJ2-1; D remains ambiguous. Trimming pared 0 bases from V and 7 bases from J, leaving 4 bases between. CDR1 LGHNA and CDR2 YNFKEQ come from the germline V gene. The CDR3 extends over 12 amino acids. CDR3 loop: CASSQEGNEQFF. The CDR3, as DNA: TGTGCCAGCAGCCAAGAAGGGAATGAGCAGTTCTTC.

This chain uses TRBV6-6 with TRBJ1-1; D not resolved. The CDR3 covers 16 residues. The V gene's germline CDR1 is MNHNY and CDR2 SVGAGI (reference sequence). V lost 2 bases, J lost 1 base, and 14 bases lay in between. The CDR3 sequence: CASSYPPSISNTEAFF. CDR3 sequence (DNA): TGTGCCAGCAGTTACCCCCCGTCGATCTCGAACACTGAAGCTTTCTTT.

This clone was observed a few times. This rearrangement joins TRBV28 to TRBJ2-7; 8 positions agree with TRBD2. The CDR3 length is 16 residues. CDR1 is MDHEN, CDR2 SYDVKM, per germline. V shed 5 bases, J shed 5 bases, and the junction held 14 bases outside the gene matches. The CDR3 spells CASSGRTSPSWDEQYF. CDR3 nucleotides: TGTGCCAGCAGTGGCCGGACTAGCCCCTCGTGGGACGAGCAGTACTTC.

The chain links TRBV6-6 to TRBJ2-3; TRBD2 is a possible D gene (5 bases). There are 14 residues in the CDR3. Trimming shortened V by 4 bases and J by 3 bases, and 11 bases separated the two germline ends. Germline V gene data show CDR1 as MNHNY and CDR2 as SVGAGI (reference sequence). The CDR3, as DNA: TGTGCCAGCAGTTCCCCTAGGGAGACAGATACGCAGTATTTT. It translates to CASSSPRETDTQYF.

The rearrangement joins TRBV5-1 to TRBJ2-2; D not resolved. The CDR3 spans 12 residues. Per germline, CDR1 SGHRS and CDR2 YFSETQ. The V and J ends lost 7 bases and 2 bases respectively, with 6 bases between them. The CDR3 here is CASRPNTGELFF. The CDR3 region has the DNA TGCGCCAGCCGGCCAAACACCGGGGAGCTGTTTTTT.

In its sample, this clone was seen a few times. The chain combines TRBV6-1 with TRBJ2-1; 13 bases align to TRBD2. The CDR3 extends over 16 amino acids. Germline CDR1 reads MNHNS; CDR2 reads SASEGT. Losses at the gene ends were 4 bases for V and 8 bases for J; bases not matched to a gene: 8. The CDR3 nucleotides read TGTGCCAGCAGTGCCGAACTAGCGGGAGGGCCCTATGAGCAGTTCTTC. As protein: CASSAELAGGPYEQFF.

The chain combines TRBV5-6 with TRBJ2-2, with D possibly TRBD2 on 5 matching bases. In germline, CDR1 is SGHDT, CDR2 YYEEEE. The CDR3 is 14 residues long. V lost 2 bases and J lost 7, with 12 bases in between. For the CDR3, the DNA is TGTGCCAGCAGCTTCCTCCTAGGAGGCGGGGAGCTGTTTTTT. It specifies CASSFLLGGGELFF.

Here the CDR3 reads CASSLGTGENGYTF. As DNA, the CDR3 is TGTGCCAGCAGCTTGGGGACAGGGGAGAATGGCTACACCTTC. The chain recombines TRBV5-4 with TRBJ1-2; 9 positions match TRBD1. The CDR3 is 14 amino acids. J was trimmed by 6 bases and V by 0 bases; bases with no gene match: 3. Germline CDR1 is SGHNT and CDR2 is YYREEE (reference sequence).

The chain has TRBV7-3 and TRBJ2-2; TRBD2 matches at 11 bases. CDR1 SGHTA and CDR2 FQGTGA come from the germline V gene. CDR3 length: 19 amino acids. V dropped 2 bases and J dropped 4; count of bases not matched to a gene: 12. DNA of the CDR3: TGTGCCAGCAGCTTAGTTCTAGCGGGGGGTAAGCCCACCACCGGGGAGCTGTTTTTT. Its translation is CASSLVLAGGKPTTGELFF.

The V call is TRBV6-1, the J call TRBJ1-1; unclear D gene. In germline, CDR1 is MNHNS, CDR2 SASEGT. The CDR3 extends over 15 amino acids. The ends were cut back, 3 bases at V and 6 bases at J, with 17 bases in the middle. Written as DNA, the CDR3 is TGTGCCAGCAGTGATTGGCTAGGGCCGGACGCTGAAGCTTTCTTT. As protein: CASSDWLGPDAEAFF.

The chain recombines TRBV18 with TRBJ2-3; D gene unclear. The CDR3 spans 15 residues. Germline-derived CDR1 and CDR2 are KGHSH and LQKENI. V dropped 5 bases and J dropped 10 bases, with 22 bases sitting between them. This chain's CDR3 is CASSSTLAERLAQYF. For the CDR3, the DNA is TGTGCCAGCTCATCGACCCTGGCGGAACGATTGGCGCAGTATTTT.

This clone was detected once. The rearrangement links TRBV5-4 to TRBJ1-2, with 7 bases aligning to TRBD1. Germline trimming cut 2 bases from V and 4 bases from J; bases unmatched to any gene: 8. The CDR3 contains 15 residues. Germline CDR1 reads SGHNT; CDR2 reads YYREEE (reference sequence). In nucleotides, the CDR3 is TGTGCCAGCAGCTTATTGGGACAGACCTTCTATGGCTACACCTTC. This translates into CASSLLGQTFYGYTF. Full variable domain (remainder filled in from reference TRBV5-4 and TRBJ1-2): ETGVTQSPTHLIKTRGQQVTLRCSSQSGHNTVSWYQQALGQGPQFIFQYYREEENGRGNFPPRFSGLQFPNYSSELNVNALELDDSALYLCASSLLGQTFYGYTFGSGTRLTVV.

The chain is built from TRBV6-1 and TRBJ2-6; D perhaps matches TRBD2 (5 bases). The CDR3 totals 16 residues. Trimming removed 2 bases at V and 1 base at J, with 9 bases between. The germline gives CDR1 MNHNS, CDR2 SASEGT. The CDR3 spells CASSEYSGSGANVLTF. CDR3 sequence (DNA): TGTGCCAGCAGTGAATATTCGGGGTCTGGGGCCAACGTCCTGACTTTC.

This sequence joins TRBV4-2 and TRBJ2-1; 8 bases map to TRBD2. The V segment lost 0 bases and the J segment 6 bases; nucleotides outside the gene matches: 4. Germline CDR1 and CDR2: LGHNA and YNFKEQ. The CDR3 length is 15 residues. The CDR3 sequence is CASSQDRTSRNEQFF. The CDR3 DNA reads TGTGCCAGCAGCCAAGATCGGACTAGCCGCAATGAGCAGTTCTTC.

This chain uses TRBV30 with TRBJ1-2; 8 bases match TRBD1. Germline CDR1 reads GTSNPN; CDR2 reads SVGIG (reference sequence). The CDR3 has 15 amino acids. V lost 2 bases and J lost 3; bases outside the gene matches: 8. As DNA, the CDR3 is TGTGCCTGGAGTTACCTCAGGGGGCTGGACTATGGCTACACCTTC. It codes for CAWSYLRGLDYGYTF.

This clone was counted between two and nine times. This chain links TRBV6-1 with TRBJ2-7; 10 bases are a match to TRBD2. The V segment lost 6 bases and the J segment 4 bases; nucleotides outside the gene matches: 3. The CDR3 spans 13 residues. Germline CDR1 and CDR2: MNHNS and SASEGT. CDR3 DNA: TGTGCCAGCAGCGATAGCGGGGGGTACGAGCAGTACTTC. This codes for CASSDSGGYEQYF.

The chain recombines TRBV19 with TRBJ2-7, with 8 bases identical to TRBD1. The V and J ends lost 3 bases and 0 bases, in that order; junction bases with no gene match: 7. Germline CDR1 reads LNHDA; CDR2 reads SQIVND (reference sequence). There are 16 residues in the CDR3. For the CDR3, the DNA is TGTGCCAGTAGTATTTCGGAGGACAGGGCCTCCTACGAGCAGTACTTC. Protein sequence: CASSISEDRASYEQYF.

The V call is TRBV18, the J call TRBJ1-6; tentative D call: TRBD1 (6 bases). The germline V gene encodes CDR1 KGHSH and CDR2 LQKENI. The CDR3 runs 15 residues. The V end lost 3 bases, the J end lost 6 bases, and 12 bases lay between the germline ends. CDR3 DNA sequence: TGTGCCAGCTCACCCCTCGGGACAAGTAATTCACCCCTCCACTTT. Its protein product is CASSPLGTSNSPLHF.

The chain recombines TRBV18 with TRBJ1-2; TRBD1 aligns across 9 bases. This CDR3 comprises 16 residues. Germline CDR1 and CDR2: KGHSH and LQKENI. The V gene end was trimmed by 5 bases and the J gene end by 13 bases; junction bases not matched to a gene: 20. The CDR3 DNA is TGTGCCAGCTCAACCCTGCATGGGACAGGGAATCGTCTCGGCACCTTC. Translation: CASSTLHGTGNRLGTF. Using reference TRBV18 and TRBJ1-2 for the parts outside the CDR3, the full variable domain is NAGVMQNPRHLVRRRGQEARLRCSPMKGHSHVYWYRQLPEEGLKFMVYLQKENIIDESGMPKERFSAEFPKEGPSILRIQQVVRGDSAAYFCASSTLHGTGNRLGTFGSGTRLTVV.

This chain uses TRBV5-1 with TRBJ1-1; D is undetermined. The CDR3 length is 11 residues. V shed 5 bases and J shed 1 base, with 3 bases lying between them. Germline CDR1 reads SGHRS; CDR2 reads YFSETQ. The CDR3 sequence: CASRGNTEAFF. The CDR3 bases are TGCGCCAGCAGGGGGAACACTGAAGCTTTCTTT. The whole variable domain, filled in from reference TRBV5-1 and TRBJ1-1, reads KAGVTQTPRYLIKTRGQQVTLSCSPISGHRSVSWYQQTPGQGLQFLFEYFSETQRNKGNFPGRFSGRQFSNSRSEMNVSTLELGDSALYLCASRGNTEAFFGQGTRLTVV.

J is TRBJ2-5 and V is TRBV12-5; 10 positions match TRBD1. Germline CDR1 LGHNT, CDR2 FRNRAP. CDR3 length equals 16 residues. V lost 5 bases to trimming and J lost 4 bases; unmatched junction nucleotides: 10. The CDR3 loop is CASGVTPGQGSETQYF. The CDR3, as DNA: TGTGCTAGTGGTGTGACCCCGGGACAGGGGTCAGAGACCCAGTACTTC.

In its sample, this clone was seen a few times. The V call is TRBV2, the J call TRBJ2-2, with 12 bases aligning to TRBD2. The CDR3 contains 18 residues. Germline V lookup: CDR1 SNHLY, CDR2 FYNNEI. The junction had 10 bases not matched to a gene; V was cut back by 2 bases and J by 6 bases. Here the CDR3 DNA reads TGTGCCAGCAGTGAACCTAGCGGGGGGGCCCGAGCGGCCGGGGAGCTGTTTTTT. Residues: CASSEPSGGARAAGELFF.

The gene calls are TRBV6-5 and TRBJ1-2, with 7 nucleotides matching TRBD1. CDR1 and CDR2 (germline): MNHEY, SVGAGI. The CDR3 sequence is 14 residues long. The V gene end was trimmed by 2 bases and the J gene end by 5 bases; junction bases not matched to a gene: 5. The DNA for the CDR3 is TGTGCCAGCAGTTACACAGGGGAAGGATATGGCTACACCTTC. It translates to CASSYTGEGYGYTF.

The chain carries TRBV25-1 and TRBJ2-5; 7 bases fit TRBD1. V trimming: 6 bases; J trimming: 0 bases; junction bases outside the gene matches: 10. CDR1 is MGHDK, CDR2 SYGVNS, per germline. CDR3 length equals 16 residues. This CDR3 reads CASSEGQSSYQETQYF. Here the CDR3 DNA reads TGTGCCAGCAGCGAGGGACAGAGTTCGTACCAAGAGACCCAGTACTTC.

The CDR3 bases are TGTGCCAGCAGCCACGGACAGGGGGGAAGCACTGAAGCTTTCTTT. Protein sequence: CASSHGQGGSTEAFF. The chain uses TRBV7-9 and TRBJ1-1; 10 nucleotides line up with TRBD1. J gave up 4 bases and V 5 bases, and 7 bases lay outside the gene matches. Germline-derived CDR1 and CDR2 are SEHNR and FQNEAQ (reference sequence). CDR3 length: 15 amino acids.

The V call is TRBV6-5, the J call TRBJ2-3; 9 nucleotides match TRBD1. With 8 bases clipped from V and 2 bases from J, the junction kept 2 bases outside the gene matches. CDR1 is MNHEY, CDR2 SVGAGI, per germline. This CDR3 has 13 residues. CDR3 residues: CASGQGPTDTQYF. The CDR3 nucleotides are TGTGCCAGCGGACAGGGGCCCACAGATACGCAGTATTTT.

The genes are TRBV28 and TRBJ2-3; 10 bases fit TRBD2. There are 15 residues in the CDR3. Germline trimming cut 3 bases from V and 3 bases from J; bases unmatched to any gene: 3. The germline V gene encodes CDR1 MDHEN and CDR2 SYDVKM. CDR3 sequence (DNA): TGTGCCAGCAGTTTGTCTAGCGGGAGTACAGATACGCAGTATTTT. This encodes CASSLSSGSTDTQYF.